The 10 T cell receptor beta chains below all came from one sample that was sequenced in a study of T cell responses to AZD1222 COVID-19 vaccine. Sequencing used immunoSEQ multiplex PCR; TCRdb keeps in-frame clones, though not all of them. The sample shows under 150,000 clones, 90% of them seen only once. Sequencing used peripheral blood, obtained on day 0 of AZD1222 vaccination. These receptors all stem from an adult in good health.

This chain links TRBV27 with TRBJ1-5, with D maybe TRBD1 (5 bases). CDR1 is MNHEY, CDR2 SMNVEV, per germline (reference sequence). The CDR3 runs to 15 residues. The V and J ends lost 2 bases and 0 bases respectively, with 8 bases between them. In nucleotides, the CDR3 is TGTGCCAGCAGTTTAGACAGAAATAGCAATCAGCCCCAGCATTTT. This gives the protein CASSLDRNSNQPQHF.

The chain joins TRBV11-3 to TRBJ2-7; 11 nucleotides agree with TRBD2. This CDR3 is 15 amino acids long. CDR1 is SGHNT, CDR2 YENEEA, per germline. The trim removed 1 base at V and 4 bases at J, leaving 3 bases unmatched. Written as DNA, the CDR3 is TGTGCCAGCAGCTTAGGGCTAGCGGGAGGATACGAGCAGTACTTC. Translation gives CASSLGLAGGYEQYF.

The DNA of the CDR3 is TGTGCCAGCAGGCCGGCGGGGACAGAGCCGATGTACCCCCAGTACTTC. It is translated as CASRPAGTEPMYPQYF. The rearrangement uses TRBV9 and TRBJ2-5, with a weak D call TRBD1 (7 bases). The V gene's germline CDR1 is SGDLS and CDR2 YYNGEE. There are 16 residues in the CDR3. Trimming left V 5 bases short and J 9 bases short, with 26 bases between.

The chain employs TRBV9 and TRBJ2-1; TRBD1 might be the D (5 bases). CDR1 is SGDLS and CDR2 is YYNGEE in the germline V gene. CDR3 length: 13 residues. The V gene lost 3 bases and the J gene lost 4 bases, with 8 bases spanning the gap. DNA of the CDR3: TGTGCCAGCAGCGCAGGGTTATACAATGAGCAGTTCTTC. The encoded protein is CASSAGLYNEQFF.

This chain connects TRBV11-2 to TRBJ1-4, with 7 positions matching TRBD1. CDR3 length: 14 residues. CDR1 and CDR2 from the germline V gene are SGHAT and FQNNGV. J was trimmed by 2 bases and V by 4 bases; bases with no gene match: 1. The CDR3 protein is CASSYRGTNEKLFF. The CDR3 DNA reads TGTGCCAGCAGCTACAGGGGCACTAATGAAAAACTGTTTTTT. Full variable domain (missing parts from reference TRBV11-2 and TRBJ1-4): EAGVAQSPRYKIIEKRQSVAFWCNPISGHATLYWYQQILGQGPKLLIQFQNNGVVDDSQLPKDRFSAERLKGVDSTLKIQPAKLEDSAVYLCASSYRGTNEKLFFGSGTQLSVL.

J is TRBJ1-2 and V is TRBV3-1 (or the pseudogene TRBV3-2); a weak D match, TRBD1 (6 bases). The V gene lost 2 bases and the J gene lost 4 bases, with 14 bases spanning the gap. Germline-derived CDR1 and CDR2 are LGHDT and YNNKEL (reference sequence). The CDR3 is 15 residues long. The CDR3 nucleotides are TGTGCCAGCAGCCAATTTAACAGGGTCCCCTATGGCTACACCTTC. Its protein product is CASSQFNRVPYGYTF.

The CDR3 coding sequence is TGCGCCAGCAGCTTGGCAGCGGGGAGGGGCACAGATACGCAGTATTTT. Translation gives CASSLAAGRGTDTQYF. The V call is TRBV5-1, the J call TRBJ2-3, with TRBD2 identical over 7 bases. Germline V gene data show CDR1 as SGHRS and CDR2 as YFSETQ. The V segment lost 0 bases and the J segment 1 base; nucleotides outside the gene matches: 5. The CDR3 loop spans 16 amino acids.

CDR3 in amino acids: CASRGTVPYSPLHF. CDR3 nucleotide sequence: TGTGCCAGCAGGGGGACAGTCCCCTATTCACCCCTCCACTTT. The rearrangement uses TRBV2 and TRBJ1-6, with 7 bases lining up with TRBD1. Losses at the gene ends were 6 bases for V and 8 bases for J; bases not matched to a gene: 7. Germline V gene data show CDR1 as SNHLY and CDR2 as FYNNEI. This CDR3 is 14 amino acids long.

The V call is TRBV7-8, the J call TRBJ1-2; possible D gene TRBD1, 6 bases. CDR1 SGHVS and CDR2 FQNEAQ come from the germline V gene. CDR3 length: 15 residues. Trimming left V 1 base short and J 4 bases short, with 13 bases between. CDR3 DNA sequence: TGTGCCAGCAGCTTAGAAAGTCGGACAGCCTATGGCTACACCTTC. Translated, it gives CASSLESRTAYGYTF.

The count of this clone is one. CDR3 bases: TGTGCCAGCGGGCTTGGGGCGGGGACGGATACGCAGTATTTT. Translating it yields CASGLGAGTDTQYF. The rearrangement links TRBV13 to TRBJ2-3; TRBD2 is a possible D gene (6 bases). The CDR3 runs to 14 residues. The V gene lost 8 bases and the J gene lost 6 bases, with 18 bases spanning the gap. Germline-derived CDR1 and CDR2 are PRHDT and FYEKMQ (reference sequence).